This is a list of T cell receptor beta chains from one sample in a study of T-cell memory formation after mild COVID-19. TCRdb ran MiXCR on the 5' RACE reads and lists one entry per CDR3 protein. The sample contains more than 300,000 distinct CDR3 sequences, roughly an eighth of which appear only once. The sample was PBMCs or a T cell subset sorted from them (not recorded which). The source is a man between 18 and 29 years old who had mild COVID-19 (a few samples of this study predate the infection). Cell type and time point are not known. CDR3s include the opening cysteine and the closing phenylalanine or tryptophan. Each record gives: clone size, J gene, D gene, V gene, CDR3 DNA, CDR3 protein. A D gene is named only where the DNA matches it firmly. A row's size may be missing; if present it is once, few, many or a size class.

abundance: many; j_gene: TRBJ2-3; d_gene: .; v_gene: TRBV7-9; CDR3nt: TGTGCCAGCAGCCCCGGGACATACCTTTACACAGATACGCAGTATTTT; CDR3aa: CASSPGTYLYTDTQYF
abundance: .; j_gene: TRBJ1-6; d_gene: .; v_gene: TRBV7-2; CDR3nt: TGTGCCAGCGGGGTCACGGGTTCACCCCTCCACTTT; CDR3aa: CASGVTGSPLHF
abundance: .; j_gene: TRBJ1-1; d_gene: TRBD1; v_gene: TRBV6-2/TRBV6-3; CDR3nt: TGTGCCAGCAGTTGGGGACAGAGGAACACTGAAGCTTTCTTT; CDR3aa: CASSWGQRNTEAFF
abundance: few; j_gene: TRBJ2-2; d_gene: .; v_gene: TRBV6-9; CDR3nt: TGTGCCAGCAGCCTTGGTGGAAGGGAAGGCACCGGGGAGCTGTTTTTT; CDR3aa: CASSLGGREGTGELFF
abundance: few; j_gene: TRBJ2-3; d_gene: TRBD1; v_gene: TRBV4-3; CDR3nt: TGCGCCAGCAGCCCTGGAAGGACAGGGGCCCTTCCAGATACGCAGTATTTT; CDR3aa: CASSPGRTGALPDTQYF
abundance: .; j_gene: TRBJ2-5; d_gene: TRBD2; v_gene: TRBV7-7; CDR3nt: TGTGCCAGCAGCTTAGTAGCGGGGGGGCACGAGACCCAGTACTTC; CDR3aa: CASSLVAGGHETQYF
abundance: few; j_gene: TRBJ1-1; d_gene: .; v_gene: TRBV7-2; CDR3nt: TGTGCCAGCAGCTTATTAGGCGTGAACACTGAAGCTTTCTTT; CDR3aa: CASSLLGVNTEAFF
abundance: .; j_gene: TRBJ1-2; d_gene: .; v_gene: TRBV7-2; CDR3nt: TGTGCCAGCAGCCCTTTGGGGGGCTTTCTCTATGGCTACACCTTC; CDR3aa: CASSPLGGFLYGYTF
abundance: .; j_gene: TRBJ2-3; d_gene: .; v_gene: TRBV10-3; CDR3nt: TGTGCCATCAGGGGGGGTGGAAGCACAGATACGCAGTATTTT; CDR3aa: CAIRGGGSTDTQYF
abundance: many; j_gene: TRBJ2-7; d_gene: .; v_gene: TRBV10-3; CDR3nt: TGTGCCATCAAAGGCAGTACAAGCTACGAGCAGTACTTC; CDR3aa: CAIKGSTSYEQYF
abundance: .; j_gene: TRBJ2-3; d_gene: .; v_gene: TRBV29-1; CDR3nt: TGCAGCGTTGAAGATCGGTGGGCAGATACGCAGTATTTT; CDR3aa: CSVEDRWADTQYF
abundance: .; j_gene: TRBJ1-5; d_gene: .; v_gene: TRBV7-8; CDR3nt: TGTGCCAGCAACCCTAAGGCCCGGTTTCAGCCCCAGCATTTT; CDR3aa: CASNPKARFQPQHF
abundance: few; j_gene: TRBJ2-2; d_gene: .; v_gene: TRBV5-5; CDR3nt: TGTGCCAGCAGCTTGCGGTGGGCGGCCGGGGAGCTGTTTTTT; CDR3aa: CASSLRWAAGELFF
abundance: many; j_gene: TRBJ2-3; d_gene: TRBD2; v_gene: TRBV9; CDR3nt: TGTGCCAGCAGCGTAGTCGGACTAGCGGGACCTCATAGCACAGATACGCAGTATTTT; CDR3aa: CASSVVGLAGPHSTDTQYF
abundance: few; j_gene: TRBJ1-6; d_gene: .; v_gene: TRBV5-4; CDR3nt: TGTGCCAGCAGCTTGGACAGGGTGATGACACCCCTCCACTTT; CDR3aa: CASSLDRVMTPLHF
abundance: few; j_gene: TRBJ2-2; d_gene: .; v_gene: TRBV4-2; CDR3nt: TGTGCCAGCAGCCAAAAGGGGGGCGGGAATCTTCACACCGGGGAGCTGTTTTTT; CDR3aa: CASSQKGGGNLHTGELFF
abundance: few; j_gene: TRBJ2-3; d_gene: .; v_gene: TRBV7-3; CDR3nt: TGTGCCAGCAGCCTACTAGGTACGACAGATACGCAGTATTTT; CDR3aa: CASSLLGTTDTQYF
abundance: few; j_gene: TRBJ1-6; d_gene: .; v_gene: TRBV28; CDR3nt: TGTGCCAGCAGTACTCTAGCGTGGAGCTCCTATAATTCACCCCTCCACTTT; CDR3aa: CASSTLAWSSYNSPLHF
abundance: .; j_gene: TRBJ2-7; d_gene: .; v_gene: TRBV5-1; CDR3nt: TGCGCCAGCAGCTTGGGCTCCACTAGAACTGCCTCCTACGAGCAGTACTTC; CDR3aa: CASSLGSTRTASYEQYF
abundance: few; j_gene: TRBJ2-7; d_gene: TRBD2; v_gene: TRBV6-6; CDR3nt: TGTGCCAGCAGTTACCTTAAGGCTAGCGGCTCCTACGAGCAGTACTTC; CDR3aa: CASSYLKASGSYEQYF
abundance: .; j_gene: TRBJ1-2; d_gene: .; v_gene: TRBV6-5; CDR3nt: TGTGCCAGCGGGCGTAGGACCTATGGCTACACCTTC; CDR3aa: CASGRRTYGYTF
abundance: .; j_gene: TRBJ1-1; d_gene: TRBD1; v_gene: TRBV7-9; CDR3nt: TGTGCCAGCACCCAGGGGGCGACTGAAGCTTTCTTT; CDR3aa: CASTQGATEAFF
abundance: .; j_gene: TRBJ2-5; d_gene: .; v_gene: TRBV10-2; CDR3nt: TGCGCCAGCAGTTCAGTGGGGGAAGAGACCCAGTACTTC; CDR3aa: CASSSVGEETQYF
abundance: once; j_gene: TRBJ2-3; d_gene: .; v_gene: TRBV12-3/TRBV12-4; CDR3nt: TGTGCCAGCAGTTCCGCCTCCAGGCGGACTAGCACAGATACGCAGTATTTT; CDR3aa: CASSSASRRTSTDTQYF
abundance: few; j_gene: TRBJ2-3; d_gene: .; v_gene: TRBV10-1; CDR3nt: TGCGCCAGCAGTGAATTTAAGGGGTTTAGTATGGATACGCAGTATTTT; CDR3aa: CASSEFKGFSMDTQYF
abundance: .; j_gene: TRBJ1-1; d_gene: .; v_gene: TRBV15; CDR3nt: TGTGCCACCAGAGCTGAGGGCTGGACTGAAGCTTTCTTT; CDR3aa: CATRAEGWTEAFF
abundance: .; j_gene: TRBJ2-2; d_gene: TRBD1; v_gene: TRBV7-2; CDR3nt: TGTGCCAGCAGCTTATTTCCGGGACAGAGCACCGGGGAGCTGTTTTTT; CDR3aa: CASSLFPGQSTGELFF
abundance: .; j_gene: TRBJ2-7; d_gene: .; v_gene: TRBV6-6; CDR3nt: TGTGCCAGCAGTTACTCGAGTTTTGGTGGGAGCGAGACCCTACGAGGGCAGTACTTC; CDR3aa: CASSYSSFGGSETLRGQYF